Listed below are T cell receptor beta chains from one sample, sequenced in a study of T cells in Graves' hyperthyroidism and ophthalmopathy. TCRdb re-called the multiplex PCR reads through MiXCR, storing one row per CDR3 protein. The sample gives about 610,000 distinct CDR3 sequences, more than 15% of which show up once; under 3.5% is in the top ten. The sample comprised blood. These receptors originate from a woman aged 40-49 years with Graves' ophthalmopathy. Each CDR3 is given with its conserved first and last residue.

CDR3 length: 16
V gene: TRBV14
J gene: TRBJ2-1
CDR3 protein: CASSQEGIRSYNEQFF

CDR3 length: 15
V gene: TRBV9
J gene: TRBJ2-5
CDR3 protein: CASSSRDRVGETQYF

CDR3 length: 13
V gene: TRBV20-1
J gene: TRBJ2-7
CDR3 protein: CSASGQGAYEQYF

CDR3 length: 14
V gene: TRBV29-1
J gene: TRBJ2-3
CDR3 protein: CSVADRGLTDTQYF

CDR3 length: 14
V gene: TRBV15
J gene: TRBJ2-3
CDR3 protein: CATSRVSPQDTQYF

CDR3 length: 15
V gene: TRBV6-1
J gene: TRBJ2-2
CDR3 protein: CASILAGVGTGELFF

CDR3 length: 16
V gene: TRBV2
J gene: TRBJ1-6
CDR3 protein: CASRSPDRGHNSPLHF

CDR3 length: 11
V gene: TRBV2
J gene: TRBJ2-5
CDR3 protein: CASSNQETQYF

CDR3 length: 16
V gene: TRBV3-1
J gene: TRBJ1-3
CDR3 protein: CASSFLARGFGNAIYF

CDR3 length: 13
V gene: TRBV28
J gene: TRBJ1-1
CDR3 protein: CASSGRMNTEAFF

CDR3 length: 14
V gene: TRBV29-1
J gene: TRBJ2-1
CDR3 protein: CSVVAFTGLNEQFF

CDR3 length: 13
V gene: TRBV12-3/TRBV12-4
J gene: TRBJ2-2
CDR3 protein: CASSLLGSGELFF

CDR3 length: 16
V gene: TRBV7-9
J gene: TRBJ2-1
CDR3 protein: CASSSGQALFYNEQSF

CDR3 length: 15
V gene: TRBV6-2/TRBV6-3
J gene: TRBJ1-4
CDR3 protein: CASSLGSATNEKLFF

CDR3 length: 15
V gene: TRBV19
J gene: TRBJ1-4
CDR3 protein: CASRPENRPNEKLFF

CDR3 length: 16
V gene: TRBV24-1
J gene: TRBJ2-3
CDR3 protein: CATSGQGARGTDTQYF

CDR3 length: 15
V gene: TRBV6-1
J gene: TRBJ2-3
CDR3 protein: CASSAGGFSADTQYF